These 28 T cell receptor beta chains share one sample of origin, sequenced in a study of blood T cell repertoires in COVID-19. Profiling relied on immunoSEQ multiplex PCR, and the TCRdb table lists in-frame clones only, not all of them. The sample has roughly 100,000 clones; about 91% are singletons. Sequencing input: peripheral blood. All receptors derive from a man younger than 35 with acute or convalescent COVID-19.

This clone was picked up one time. The chain links TRBV5-5 to TRBJ2-7; weak D call: TRBD1 (5 bases). V lost 0 bases and J lost 3, with 13 bases in between. Germline CDR1 and CDR2: SGHKS and YYEKEE (reference sequence). This CDR3 has 15 residues. The CDR3 spells CASSLADDSHYEQYF. The CDR3 DNA sequence: TGTGCCAGCAGCTTGGCCGACGACAGCCACTACGAGCAGTACTTC.

The V and J genes are TRBV4-1 and TRBJ1-1; the D gene is possibly TRBD1 (6 bases). CDR3 length: 14 residues. V was trimmed by 4 bases and J by 1 base, leaving 10 bases between them. The germline CDR1 and CDR2 sequences are MGHRA and YSYEKL. CDR3 sequence: CASSPQTGNTEAFF. The CDR3 DNA is TGCGCCAGCAGCCCCCAGACAGGGAACACTGAAGCTTTCTTT.

Worth noting for this clone: Compared with germline, one end of the junction differs, possibly owing to a read error. This chain links TRBV7-2 with TRBJ2-5, with D possibly matching TRBD1 (6 bases). Germline V CDR1 and CDR2: SGHTA, FQGNSA. The CDR3 totals 15 residues. The CDR3 sequence: CASSFFGGDPPPIDF. The CDR3 nucleotides are TGTGCCAGCAGCTTTTTTGGGGGCGACCCGCCACCCATTGACTTC.

V usage is TRBV5-1 and J usage is TRBJ2-5; no definite D call. The CDR3 contains 14 residues. The germline CDR1 and CDR2 sequences are SGHRS and YFSETQ. The V and J ends lost 0 bases and 3 bases respectively, with 9 bases between them. CDR3 sequence: CASSLDRSKETQYF. The CDR3 nucleotides read TGCGCCAGCAGCTTGGATCGCAGTAAAGAGACCCAGTACTTC.

The CDR3 DNA sequence: TGCGCCAGCAGCTTAACGTTAAGCGGATCACCCCTCCACTTT. It translates to CASSLTLSGSPLHF. The chain links TRBV5-1 to TRBJ1-6; D call uncertain. V was clipped by 2 bases and J by 10 bases, with 13 bases between them. The CDR3 has 14 residues. Germline lookup yields CDR1 SGHRS and CDR2 YFSETQ.

The chain couples TRBV6-5 to TRBJ2-7; weak D call: TRBD2 (6 bases). The CDR3 extends over 13 amino acids. Between the trimmed V and J ends, which lost 8 bases and 3 bases, there was a span of 14 bases. The germline CDR1 and CDR2 sequences are MNHEY and SVGAGI. The chain's CDR3 is CASRDSSYYEQYF. In DNA form, the CDR3 reads TGTGCCAGCCGGGACTCTTCCTACTACGAGCAGTACTTC.

The chain uses TRBV27 and TRBJ2-7; D gene ambiguous. The CDR3 is 16 amino acids. Trimming shortened V by 4 bases and J by 2 bases, and 18 bases separated the two germline ends. Germline V lookup: CDR1 MNHEY, CDR2 SMNVEV (reference sequence). CDR3 bases: TGTGCCAGCAGTTCCGCTCCTCATACTCAAACCTACGAGCAGTACTTC. It encodes CASSSAPHTQTYEQYF.

The chain has TRBV13 and TRBJ1-5, with D hard to call. The germline gives CDR1 PRHDT, CDR2 FYEKMQ (reference sequence). V shed 0 bases and J shed 4 bases, with 10 bases lying between them. The CDR3 is made up of 15 amino acids. DNA of the CDR3: TGTGCCAGCAGCTTAGGCAGTGGTGGTAATCAGCCCCAGCATTTT. Amino acid sequence: CASSLGSGGNQPQHF.

This chain uses TRBV6-5 with TRBJ2-3; 10 bases agree with TRBD2. The ends lost 6 bases at V and 5 bases at J; junction bases unmatched: 2. This CDR3 region has 13 residues. The germline CDR1 and CDR2 sequences are MNHEY and SVGAGI. CDR3 region: CASRAGGGDTQYF. As DNA, the CDR3 is TGTGCCAGCAGAGCGGGGGGGGGAGATACGCAGTATTTT.

The chain carries TRBV9 and TRBJ1-2, with TRBD1 matching over 11 bases. There are 15 residues in the CDR3. Trimming took 3 bases from V and 2 from J; bases not matched to a gene: 3. Germline V gene sequence: CDR1 SGDLS, CDR2 YYNGEE. CDR3 amino acids: CASSAWTGGNYGYTF. The CDR3 DNA sequence: TGTGCCAGCAGCGCTTGGACAGGGGGCAACTATGGCTACACCTTC.

This chain connects TRBV7-8 to TRBJ1-1, with TRBD1 matching 8 bases. CDR1 and CDR2 (germline): SGHVS, FQNEAQ. This CDR3 is 15 amino acids long. V lost 2 bases, J lost 0 bases, and 2 bases stayed unmatched. The CDR3 DNA reads TGTGCCAGCAGCTTAACAGGGGGAGTGAACACTGAAGCTTTCTTT. Translated: CASSLTGGVNTEAFF.

This clone was counted a few times. The V gene is TRBV28, the J gene TRBJ1-4, with 7 bases aligning to TRBD1. This CDR3 has 12 residues. Germline CDR1 reads MDHEN; CDR2 reads SYDVKM. Trimming took 6 bases from V and 10 from J; bases not matched to a gene: 5. CDR3 nucleotide sequence: TGTGCCAGCAGGGCAGGGGGAGGAAAACTGTTTTTT. Encoded protein: CASRAGGGKLFF.

The chain combines TRBV6-5 with TRBJ1-2; a weak D match, TRBD1 (6 bases). V lost 6 bases to trimming and J lost 3 bases, with 17 bases between them. The CDR3 is 15 residues long. The germline V gene encodes CDR1 MNHEY and CDR2 SVGAGI. The CDR3 reads CASSMDSPWDYGYTF. Here the CDR3 DNA reads TGTGCCAGCAGCATGGACAGCCCATGGGACTATGGCTACACCTTC.

The genes are TRBV20-1 and TRBJ1-1, with a weak D call TRBD1 (5 bases). The germline gives CDR1 DFQATT, CDR2 SNEGSKA (reference sequence). The V end lost 3 bases, the J end lost 5 bases, and 16 bases lay between the germline ends. The CDR3 spans 14 residues. The CDR3 protein is CSASPPGKVTEAFF. The CDR3, as DNA: TGCAGTGCTAGTCCCCCAGGGAAGGTAACTGAAGCTTTCTTT.

The gene calls are TRBV9 and TRBJ2-1, with 12 bases lining up with TRBD2. The CDR3 length is 18 residues. J gave up 2 bases and V 2 bases, and 8 bases lay outside the gene matches. Germline V gene sequence: CDR1 SGDLS, CDR2 YYNGEE. CDR3 loop: CASSVTSGGTRTYNEQFF. As DNA, the CDR3 is TGTGCCAGCAGCGTCACTAGCGGGGGGACTCGAACCTACAATGAGCAGTTCTTC. Based on the CDR3 plus reference TRBV9 and TRBJ2-1, the full variable domain is DSGVTQTPKHLITATGQRVTLRCSPRSGDLSVYWYQQSLDQGLQFLIQYYNGEERAKGNILERFSAQQFPDLHSELNLSSLELGDSALYFCASSVTSGGTRTYNEQFFGPGTRLTVL.

This chain links TRBV5-5 with TRBJ1-5, with D uncertain. Germline CDR1 reads SGHKS; CDR2 reads YYEKEE (reference sequence). The CDR3 extends over 14 amino acids. Trimming removed 5 bases at V and 5 bases at J, with 14 bases between. The CDR3 coding sequence is TGTGCCAGCAGTCCAGACCAGGCCTATCAGCCCCAGCATTTT. Translated: CASSPDQAYQPQHF.

The genes are TRBV28 and TRBJ2-7; 12 bases are a match to TRBD1. The CDR3 runs 15 residues. V trimming: 0 bases; J trimming: 7 bases; junction bases outside the gene matches: 4. Germline V gene lookup returns CDR1 MDHEN and CDR2 SYDVKM. CDR3 residues: CASSLWGQGAGEQYF. The CDR3 DNA is TGTGCCAGCAGTTTATGGGGACAGGGGGCGGGGGAGCAGTACTTC.

The chain uses TRBV27 and TRBJ1-1; 10 bases map to TRBD1. V lost 2 bases to trimming and J lost 6 bases; unmatched junction nucleotides: 3. Germline CDR1 is MNHEY and CDR2 is SMNVEV (reference sequence). CDR3 length equals 14 residues. For the CDR3, the DNA is TGTGCCAGCAGTTTAGGGGACAGGGGCCCTGAAGCTTTCTTT. Its protein is CASSLGDRGPEAFF.

The rearrangement links TRBV19 to TRBJ2-7; no clear D. Germline V CDR1 and CDR2: LNHDA, SQIVND (reference sequence). This CDR3 contains 14 residues. With 5 bases removed from V and 3 bases from J, the gap between germline ends came to 14 bases. The CDR3 spells CASSLARGNYEQYF. The CDR3 DNA follows: TGTGCCAGTAGTCTGGCGAGAGGCAACTACGAGCAGTACTTC.

The chain employs TRBV4-1 and TRBJ2-3, with 8 bases identical to TRBD1. V lost 4 bases and J lost 3; bases outside the gene matches: 9. The CDR3 loop spans 16 amino acids. Germline loops: CDR1 MGHRA, CDR2 YSYEKL. CDR3: CASSLETGVVTDTQYF. As DNA, the CDR3 is TGCGCCAGCAGCCTAGAGACAGGGGTAGTTACAGATACGCAGTATTTT.

This clone is a singleton in its sample. This chain connects TRBV10-3 to TRBJ2-3, with TRBD1 identical over 9 bases. Unmatched junction bases numbered 6, after V lost 3 bases and J lost 2 bases. The CDR3 extends over 16 amino acids. Germline V gives CDR1 ENHRY, CDR2 SYGVKD. CDR3 region: CAISDRTGEATDTQYF. CDR3 DNA: TGTGCCATCAGTGACCGGACAGGGGAGGCCACAGATACGCAGTATTTT.

This clone has a single count. The chain is built from TRBV6-1 and TRBJ1-5; weak D call: TRBD1 (6 bases). The CDR3 totals 16 residues. Germline CDR1 reads MNHNS; CDR2 reads SASEGT. The germline V and J ends were trimmed by 5 bases and 0 bases, with 14 bases remaining between them. CDR3 loop: CASSQGTPFSNQPQHF. CDR3 DNA sequence: TGTGCCAGCAGTCAAGGGACACCTTTTAGCAATCAGCCCCAGCATTTT.

The chain uses TRBV27 and TRBJ1-4; 7 bases agree with TRBD1. V lost 4 bases and J lost 2; bases outside the gene matches: 4. Per germline, CDR1 MNHEY and CDR2 SMNVEV (reference sequence). This CDR3 has 15 amino acids. The CDR3 DNA is TGTGCCAGCAGTTCACCGGGACAGACTAATGAAAAACTGTTTTTT. It encodes CASSSPGQTNEKLFF.

The V call is TRBV4-1, the J call TRBJ2-3, with D perhaps TRBD2 (5 bases). V was clipped by 4 bases and J by 6 bases, with 17 bases between them. This CDR3 region has 15 residues. Germline V gene data show CDR1 as MGHRA and CDR2 as YSYEKL. The CDR3 DNA sequence: TGCGCCAGCAGCCTACTAGTGAGTGGTTTGGATACGCAGTATTTT. It codes for CASSLLVSGLDTQYF.

The CDR3 sequence: CASSSWDSRSGNTIYF. CDR3 DNA sequence: TGCGCCAGCAGCTCTTGGGACAGTCGCTCTGGAAACACCATATATTTT. The chain joins TRBV5-1 to TRBJ1-3; 7 bases match TRBD1. CDR1 SGHRS and CDR2 YFSETQ come from the germline V gene. V dropped 3 bases and J dropped 0; count of bases not matched to a gene: 6. The CDR3 extends over 16 amino acids.

The rearrangement joins TRBV24-1 to TRBJ2-7, with 10 bases matching TRBD1. V trimming: 2 bases; J trimming: 1 base; junction bases outside the gene matches: 7. In germline, CDR1 is KGHDR, CDR2 SFDVKD. The CDR3 loop spans 17 amino acids. The CDR3: CATSDSYPGQGSYEQYF. The CDR3 nucleotides read TGTGCCACCAGTGATTCTTACCCGGGACAGGGGTCCTACGAGCAGTACTTC.

This chain links TRBV5-1 with TRBJ2-7, with TRBD1 identical over 7 bases. J lost 4 bases, V lost 5 bases, and 9 bases had no gene match. The CDR3 is 14 amino acids. The germline V gene has CDR1 SGHRS and CDR2 YFSETQ. As DNA, the CDR3 is TGCGCCAGCAGACTACAGGGGTCGGATTACGAGCAGTACTTC. This encodes CASRLQGSDYEQYF.

The chain couples TRBV3-1 (or the pseudogene TRBV3-2) to TRBJ2-7; D is unclear. V dropped 7 bases and J dropped 2 bases, with 12 bases sitting between them. The CDR3 length is 13 residues. Looked up from germline, CDR1 is LGHDT and CDR2 is YNNKEL (reference sequence). In DNA, the CDR3 is TGTGCCAGCACGCGAGGAGATGCCTACGAGCAGTACTTC. It yields the protein CASTRGDAYEQYF.